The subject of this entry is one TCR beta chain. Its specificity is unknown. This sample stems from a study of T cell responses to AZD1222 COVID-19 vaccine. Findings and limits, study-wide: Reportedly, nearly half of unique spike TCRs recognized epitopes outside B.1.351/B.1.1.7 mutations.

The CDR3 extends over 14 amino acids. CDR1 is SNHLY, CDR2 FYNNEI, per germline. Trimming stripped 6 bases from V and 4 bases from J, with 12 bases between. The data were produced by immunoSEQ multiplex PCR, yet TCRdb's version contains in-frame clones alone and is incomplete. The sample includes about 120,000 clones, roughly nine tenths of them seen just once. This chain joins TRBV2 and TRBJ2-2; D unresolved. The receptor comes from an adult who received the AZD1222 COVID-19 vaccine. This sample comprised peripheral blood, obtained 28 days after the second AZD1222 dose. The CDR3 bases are TGTGCCAGCAGGGTCATGGGCGCCACCGGGGAGCTGTTTTTT. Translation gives CASRVMGATGELFF.